The entry below describes one TCR beta chain. This specimen belongs to a study of blood T cell repertoires in COVID-19. Study-level information: Spain, Italy and the United States supplied samples that represented acute and convalescent COVID-19.

Per the study methods: Reference gene primer amplification gave estimated nucleated cell counts. The repertoire was sequenced with immunoSEQ multiplex PCR; TCRdb's copy has only in-frame clones and lacks some. The D gene and trimming were derived from the DNA, and the V and J assignments and clone size from that table. The sample consists of approximately 100,000 clones, 87% of them appearing once. CDR3 length equals 12 residues. Trimming cost V 4 bases and J 5 bases, with 8 bases left between them. CDR1 MDHEN and CDR2 SYDVKM come from the germline V gene. This chain joins TRBV28 and TRBJ1-2; D gene unclear. The TCR originated in a man between 65 and 85 years old with acute or convalescent COVID-19. Source material: peripheral blood. CDR3 sequence reads: CASSSAGYGYTF. The CDR3 DNA reads as TGTGCCAGCAGTTCCGCAGGTTATGGCTACACCTTC.